Listed below are T cell receptor beta chains from one sample, sequenced in a study of human T cells and chemical hapten exposure. TCRdb used MiXCR to reprocess the RACE reads, holding one entry per CDR3 protein. The sample contains about 96,000 distinct CDR3 sequences, about 9.3% of which appear only once. The sample was whole blood, taken in connection with sensitization to the hapten diphenylcyclopropenone (DPC). The receptors were sampled from a woman aged 40 to 50 with alopecia areata. Some clones in this sample may be carry-over from other donors' samples. The CDR3 runs from the conserved cysteine through the conserved F or W. D genes are given only for firm matches. Clone size is stated in some rows and not others, as once, few, many or a class when expanded.

D	size	J	V	CDR3	DNA
.	many	TRBJ2-1	TRBV3-1	CASSQEKRYEQFF	TGTGCCAGCAGCCAAGAGAAGCGCTATGAGCAGTTCTTC
.	.	TRBJ2-5	TRBV28	CASSTLDYQETQYF	TGTGCCAGCAGCACTCTAGATTACCAAGAGACCCAGTACTTC
.	many	TRBJ2-4	TRBV4-3	CASSQVASLAKNIQYF	TGCGCCAGCAGCCAAGTTGCTTCCCTAGCCAAAAACATTCAGTACTTC
TRBD2	few	TRBJ2-5	TRBV7-9	CASSLAGGGETQYF	TGTGCCAGCAGCTTAGCTGGCGGGGGAGAGACCCAGTACTTC
TRBD1	many	TRBJ2-7	TRBV6-5	CASSKTGGLVYEQYF	TGTGCCAGCAGTAAGACAGGGGGGCTCGTTTACGAGCAGTACTTC
TRBD2	few	TRBJ2-7	TRBV6-2/TRBV6-3	CASSYTSGRVSYEQYF	TGTGCCAGCAGTTACACCAGCGGGAGGGTCTCCTACGAGCAGTACTTC
.	many	TRBJ1-2	TRBV6-2/TRBV6-3	CASSYYSGTAYGYTF	TGTGCCAGCAGTTACTATTCCGGGACGGCTTATGGCTACACCTTC
.	few	TRBJ2-7	TRBV7-2	CASSVTTGTYEQYF	TGTGCCAGCAGCGTGACTACCGGGACCTACGAGCAGTACTTC
.	many	TRBJ2-1	TRBV29-1	CSVEVSRDNEQFF	TGCAGCGTTGAAGTTAGCCGCGACAATGAGCAGTTCTTC
TRBD1	once	TRBJ1-6	TRBV10-3	CAISERDSSNSPLHF	TGTGCCATCAGTGAGAGGGACAGTAGTAATTCACCCCTCCACTTT
.	few	TRBJ2-6	TRBV2	CASSGDGPSGANVLTF	TGTGCCAGCAGTGGAGACGGTCCCTCTGGGGCCAACGTCCTGACTTTC
TRBD2	few	TRBJ2-1	TRBV24-1	CATSDPGTSGSNEQFF	TGTGCCACCAGTGACCCTGGGACTAGCGGGAGCAATGAGCAGTTCTTC
.	many	TRBJ2-3	TRBV4-3	CASSQDLGPRADTQYF	TGCGCCAGCAGCCAAGACTTGGGGCCGCGGGCAGATACGCAGTATTTT
TRBD2	few	TRBJ2-3	TRBV9	CASSPRLAGGWGTQYF	TGTGCCAGCAGCCCCCGACTAGCGGGAGGGTGGGGCACGCAGTATTTT
.	many	TRBJ1-1	TRBV12-3/TRBV12-4	CASSLLQGNTEAFF	TGTGCCAGCAGTTTGCTTCAGGGGAACACTGAAGCTTTCTTT
TRBD2	.	TRBJ2-2	TRBV5-4	CASSPRLAGDTGELFF	TGTGCCAGCAGCCCGCGACTAGCGGGAGACACCGGGGAGCTGTTTTTT
.	many	TRBJ1-2	TRBV28	CASSFSDSYGYTF	TGTGCCAGCAGTTTCTCCGACAGCTATGGCTACACCTTC
TRBD1	many	TRBJ1-1	TRBV10-2	CASSDRTGGAAAFF	TGCGCCAGCAGTGACAGGACAGGGGGCGCAGCCGCTTTCTTT
.	many	TRBJ2-1	TRBV20-1	CSALHLRLGYNEQFF	TGCAGTGCTCTCCACTTGAGACTAGGGTACAATGAGCAGTTCTTC
.	few	TRBJ2-5	TRBV7-6	CASSPLQETQYF	TGTGCCAGCAGCCCCCTCCAAGAGACCCAGTACTTC
TRBD2	many	TRBJ2-7	TRBV6-6	CASSRTSGSPEQYF	TGTGCCAGCAGCCGTACTAGCGGGAGCCCCGAGCAGTACTTC
.	many	TRBJ2-7	TRBV10-3	CAISDIKDARLNYGQYF	TGTGCCATCAGTGATATCAAGGACGCTCGCCTGAACTATGGGCAGTACTTC
TRBD1	many	TRBJ2-3	TRBV20-1	CSAHSPGQGSTDTQYF	TGCAGTGCCCATTCCCCGGGACAGGGGAGCACAGATACGCAGTATTTT
.	.	TRBJ2-7	TRBV20-1	CSARDLKGHLGYEQYF	TGCAGTGCTAGAGATCTTAAGGGACACCTCGGCTACGAGCAGTACTTC